A single sample gave rise to the 20 T cell receptor beta chains below, sequenced in a study of CD8 T cells and mutated HIV epitopes. Documented time point: sampled during acute HIV-1 infection (about 23-92 days post infection). Oligo-dT primers carrying well-specific UMIs primed single-cell cDNA in a Smart-seq2 and MARS-Seq hybrid method. TCR alpha and beta chains were amplified by nested PCR with barcoded chain-specific reverse primers. One entry per CDR3 protein, called by TCRdb with MiXCR from the single-cell sequencing reads. The sample carries about 440 distinct CDR3 sequences, roughly 49% recorded once. Sequencing was performed on CD8+ T cells sorted from blood by dual tetramer staining, taken during acute HIV infection. The subset is: cells binding both NAE and AE RF10 tetramers (cross-reactive), unstimulated. All receptors come from a man aged 25 to 40 with HIV-1 infection.

In this sample, this clonotype turned up a few times. This sequence joins TRBV20-1 and TRBJ2-7; D possibly corresponds to TRBD2 (7 bases). V was shortened by 3 bases and J by 2 bases, with 14 bases between the two germline ends. Germline CDR1 is DFQATT and CDR2 is SNEGSKA (reference sequence). The CDR3 is made up of 14 amino acids. For the CDR3, the DNA is TGCAGTGCTAGCGGCCGGGGGGCGACCTACGAGCAGTACTTC. Encoded protein: CSASGRGATYEQYF.

This clonotype showed up just a few times. This chain joins TRBV20-1 and TRBJ2-7, with TRBD1 matching over 12 bases. This CDR3 is 17 amino acids long. Looked up from germline, CDR1 is DFQATT and CDR2 is SNEGSKA (reference sequence). The V segment lost 5 bases and the J segment 3 bases; nucleotides outside the gene matches: 14. The CDR3 spells CSAPGTGGSSFYYEQYF. The CDR3 DNA follows: TGCAGTGCTCCCGGGACAGGGGGCTCCTCATTCTACTACGAGCAGTACTTC.

The chain employs TRBV20-1 and TRBJ2-7, with 9 bases identical to TRBD1. Germline V gene lookup returns CDR1 DFQATT and CDR2 SNEGSKA (reference sequence). With V trimmed by 5 bases and J by 3 bases, 14 bases remained unmatched. The length of the CDR3 is 16 residues. The CDR3 reads CSAARGGQGGFYEQYF. CDR3 in DNA: TGCAGTGCTGCGAGGGGGGGACAGGGAGGGTTCTACGAGCAGTACTTC.

The chain employs TRBV6-2 or TRBV6-3 and TRBJ2-5; D gene unclear. CDR1 and CDR2 (germline): MNHEY, SVGEGT. V dropped 4 bases and J dropped 3 bases, with 36 bases sitting between them. The CDR3 length is 22 residues. CDR3 residues: CASSSIPVSTQSPRTWEETQYF. The CDR3 region has the DNA TGTGCCAGCAGTTCTATCCCGGTATCAACGCAGAGTCCTAGAACATGGGAAGAGACCCAGTACTTC.

This clonotype is termed hyperexpanded. The rearrangement joins TRBV20-1 to TRBJ2-7; 9 bases align to TRBD1. This CDR3 is built from 17 residues. V lost 5 bases and J lost 0; bases outside the gene matches: 14. CDR1 is DFQATT and CDR2 is SNEGSKA in the germline V gene (reference sequence). CDR3 DNA: TGCAGTGCTGTACAGGGGGCGTCCCTTTCGAACTCCTACGAGCAGTACTTC. Translating gives CSAVQGASLSNSYEQYF.

This clonotype has only a few counts. The V and J genes are TRBV20-1 and TRBJ2-7; TRBD1 matches 9 bases. The CDR3 consists of 15 residues. Trimming cost V 5 bases and J 0 bases; bases outside gene matches: 8. CDR1 is DFQATT and CDR2 is SNEGSKA in the germline V gene (reference sequence). The DNA for the CDR3 is TGCAGTGCTGCGAGGGGGGGACAGGGCTCCTACGAGCAGTACTTC. Translated: CSAARGGQGSYEQYF.

The chain joins TRBV20-1 to TRBJ2-7, with TRBD2 matching 7 bases. The CDR3 loop spans 14 amino acids. V shed 7 bases, J shed 3 bases, and the junction held 12 bases outside the gene matches. CDR1 and CDR2 from the germline V gene are DFQATT and SNEGSKA (reference sequence). The CDR3 region is CSGSSQGGFYEQYF. CDR3 DNA: TGCAGTGGCTCCAGCCAGGGAGGGTTCTACGAGCAGTACTTC.

This clonotype has ten or more counts. V is TRBV20-1 and J is TRBJ2-7, with 8 nucleotides matching TRBD1. J lost 4 bases, V lost 6 bases, and 14 bases had no gene match. CDR3 size: 15 residues. Per germline, CDR1 DFQATT and CDR2 SNEGSKA (reference sequence). CDR3 DNA sequence: TGCAGTGCGCCCCTCCCGGGACAGGCCCTATACGAGCAGTACTTC. It codes for CSAPLPGQALYEQYF.

The genes are TRBV4-1 and TRBJ2-7; 12 bases line up with TRBD2. V lost 4 bases, J lost 3 bases, and 10 bases stayed unmatched. The CDR3 has 17 residues. CDR1 MGHRA and CDR2 YSYEKL come from the germline V gene. The DNA for the CDR3 is TGCGCCAGCAGCCCCAAGGAACTAGCGGGGGGAATCTACGAGCAGTACTTC. Its translation: CASSPKELAGGIYEQYF.

This clonotype showed up just a few times. The V and J genes are TRBV20-1 and TRBJ2-7; TRBD1 matches at 9 bases. The CDR3 extends over 14 amino acids. Germline V gene lookup returns CDR1 DFQATT and CDR2 SNEGSKA (reference sequence). V lost 5 bases and J lost 6; bases outside the gene matches: 11. In DNA form, the CDR3 reads TGCAGTGCTGTACAGGGGGCAGGTATCCCCGAGCAGTACTTC. It specifies CSAVQGAGIPEQYF.

On this clonotype itself: The conserved phenylalanine or tryptophan is not found at the CDR3 terminus, so this likely reflects a read error. CDR3 in amino acids: CANREKAVSYEQYL. The CDR3 nucleotides are TGTGCTAACCGGGAAAAAGCGGTATCCTACGAGCAGTACTTA. The rearrangement uses TRBV11-3 and TRBJ2-7, with a possible D match to TRBD2 (5 bases). The CDR3 has 14 residues. CDR1 SGHNT and CDR2 YENEEA come from the germline V gene.

V and J are TRBV20-1 and TRBJ2-7, with TRBD1 as a possible D gene (8 bases). V gave up 3 bases and J gave up 2 bases, with 20 bases separating them. CDR1 and CDR2 (germline): DFQATT, SNEGSKA (reference sequence). The CDR3 is 16 amino acids. The CDR3 DNA follows: TGCAGTGCTAGGTCGAGGGGGGGACAGGCAACCTACGAGCAGTACTTC. It codes for CSARSRGGQATYEQYF.

In this sample, this clonotype turned up a few times. A far larger clone is just one base off, so this is likely a read error. This rearrangement joins TRBV20-1 to TRBJ2-1; 9 positions match TRBD2. Germline values: CDR1 DFQATT, CDR2 SNEGSKA (reference sequence). The CDR3 contains 16 residues. The V segment lost 1 base and the J segment 10 bases; nucleotides outside the gene matches: 14. The DNA for the CDR3 is TGCAGTGCTAGAGTGCCTAGCGGGGCCCCAACCTACGAGCAGTTCTTC. It is translated as CSARVPSGAPTYEQFF.

By share, this clonotype ranks as hyperexpanded. This chain connects TRBV20-1 to TRBJ2-7; TRBD2 agrees at 8 bases. V lost 5 bases to trimming and J lost 3 bases; unmatched junction nucleotides: 9. This CDR3 region has 14 residues. Germline V lookup: CDR1 DFQATT, CDR2 SNEGSKA (reference sequence). CDR3 protein: CSASGTSGFYEQYF. The CDR3 DNA sequence: TGCAGTGCTTCCGGGACTAGTGGCTTCTACGAGCAGTACTTC.

In the case of this clonotype: With a far larger clone one base away, a read error is the likely cause. Here the CDR3 DNA reads TGCAGTGCCCCGGGACAGGGGGCGACCTACGAGCAGTTCTTC. Residues: CSAPGQGATYEQFF. The chain links TRBV20-1 to TRBJ2-1; 12 nucleotides align to TRBD1. Looked up from germline, CDR1 is DFQATT and CDR2 is SNEGSKA (reference sequence). Losses at the gene ends were 6 bases for V and 10 bases for J; bases not matched to a gene: 10. The CDR3 is 14 amino acids.

Relative to its sample, this clonotype is large. This chain joins TRBV4-1 and TRBJ2-7, with 9 bases matching TRBD1. The V segment lost 2 bases and the J segment 3 bases; nucleotides outside the gene matches: 8. The CDR3 spans 16 residues. Looked up from germline, CDR1 is MGHRA and CDR2 is YSYEKL. CDR3 bases: TGCGCCAGCAGCCAAATAACCGGGACAGGGATCTACGAGCAGTACTTC. Residues: CASSQITGTGIYEQYF.

Remarks on this clonotype: A far bigger clonotype differs at one base, so this is likely a read error. This chain connects TRBV20-1 to TRBJ2-4; D perhaps matches TRBD2 (6 bases). The CDR3 length is 16 residues. Trimming left V 7 bases short and J 14 bases short, with 33 bases between. Germline V gene sequence: CDR1 DFQATT, CDR2 SNEGSKA (reference sequence). The CDR3 loop reads CSGSSPPGAHTYEEYF. The CDR3 DNA is TGCAGTGGCTCCAGCCCTCCGGGAGCTCACACCTACGAGGAGTACTTC.

The CDR3 region has the DNA TGCGCCAGCAGCCACGAGGCGGGGGGCTTCTCTTACGAGCAGTACTTC. This encodes CASSHEAGGFSYEQYF. The chain employs TRBV4-1 and TRBJ2-7; 8 bases agree with TRBD2. Germline-derived CDR1 and CDR2 are MGHRA and YSYEKL. The CDR3 is made up of 16 amino acids. J gave up 4 bases and V 3 bases, and 11 bases lay outside the gene matches.

To note about this clonotype: A far larger clone is one base from this, pointing to a likely read error. The genes are TRBV20-1 and TRBJ2-1, with D possibly being TRBD1 (8 bases). Trimming removed 5 bases at V and 10 bases at J, with 24 bases between. The CDR3 covers 15 residues. Germline values: CDR1 DFQATT, CDR2 SNEGSKA (reference sequence). The CDR3 protein is CSAARGGQATYEQFF. The CDR3 DNA is TGCAGTGCTGCGAGGGGGGGACAGGCAACCTACGAGCAGTTCTTC.

This clonotype was seen a few times. The rearrangement links TRBV20-1 to TRBJ2-7; D may be TRBD2 (5 bases). Deletions cut 3 bases from V and 1 base from J, with 19 bases between. The germline V gene encodes CDR1 DFQATT and CDR2 SNEGSKA (reference sequence). CDR3 size: 16 residues. CDR3: CSASGREKAVSYEQYF. The DNA for the CDR3 is TGCAGTGCTAGCGGCCGGGAAAAAGCGGTATCCTACGAGCAGTACTTC.